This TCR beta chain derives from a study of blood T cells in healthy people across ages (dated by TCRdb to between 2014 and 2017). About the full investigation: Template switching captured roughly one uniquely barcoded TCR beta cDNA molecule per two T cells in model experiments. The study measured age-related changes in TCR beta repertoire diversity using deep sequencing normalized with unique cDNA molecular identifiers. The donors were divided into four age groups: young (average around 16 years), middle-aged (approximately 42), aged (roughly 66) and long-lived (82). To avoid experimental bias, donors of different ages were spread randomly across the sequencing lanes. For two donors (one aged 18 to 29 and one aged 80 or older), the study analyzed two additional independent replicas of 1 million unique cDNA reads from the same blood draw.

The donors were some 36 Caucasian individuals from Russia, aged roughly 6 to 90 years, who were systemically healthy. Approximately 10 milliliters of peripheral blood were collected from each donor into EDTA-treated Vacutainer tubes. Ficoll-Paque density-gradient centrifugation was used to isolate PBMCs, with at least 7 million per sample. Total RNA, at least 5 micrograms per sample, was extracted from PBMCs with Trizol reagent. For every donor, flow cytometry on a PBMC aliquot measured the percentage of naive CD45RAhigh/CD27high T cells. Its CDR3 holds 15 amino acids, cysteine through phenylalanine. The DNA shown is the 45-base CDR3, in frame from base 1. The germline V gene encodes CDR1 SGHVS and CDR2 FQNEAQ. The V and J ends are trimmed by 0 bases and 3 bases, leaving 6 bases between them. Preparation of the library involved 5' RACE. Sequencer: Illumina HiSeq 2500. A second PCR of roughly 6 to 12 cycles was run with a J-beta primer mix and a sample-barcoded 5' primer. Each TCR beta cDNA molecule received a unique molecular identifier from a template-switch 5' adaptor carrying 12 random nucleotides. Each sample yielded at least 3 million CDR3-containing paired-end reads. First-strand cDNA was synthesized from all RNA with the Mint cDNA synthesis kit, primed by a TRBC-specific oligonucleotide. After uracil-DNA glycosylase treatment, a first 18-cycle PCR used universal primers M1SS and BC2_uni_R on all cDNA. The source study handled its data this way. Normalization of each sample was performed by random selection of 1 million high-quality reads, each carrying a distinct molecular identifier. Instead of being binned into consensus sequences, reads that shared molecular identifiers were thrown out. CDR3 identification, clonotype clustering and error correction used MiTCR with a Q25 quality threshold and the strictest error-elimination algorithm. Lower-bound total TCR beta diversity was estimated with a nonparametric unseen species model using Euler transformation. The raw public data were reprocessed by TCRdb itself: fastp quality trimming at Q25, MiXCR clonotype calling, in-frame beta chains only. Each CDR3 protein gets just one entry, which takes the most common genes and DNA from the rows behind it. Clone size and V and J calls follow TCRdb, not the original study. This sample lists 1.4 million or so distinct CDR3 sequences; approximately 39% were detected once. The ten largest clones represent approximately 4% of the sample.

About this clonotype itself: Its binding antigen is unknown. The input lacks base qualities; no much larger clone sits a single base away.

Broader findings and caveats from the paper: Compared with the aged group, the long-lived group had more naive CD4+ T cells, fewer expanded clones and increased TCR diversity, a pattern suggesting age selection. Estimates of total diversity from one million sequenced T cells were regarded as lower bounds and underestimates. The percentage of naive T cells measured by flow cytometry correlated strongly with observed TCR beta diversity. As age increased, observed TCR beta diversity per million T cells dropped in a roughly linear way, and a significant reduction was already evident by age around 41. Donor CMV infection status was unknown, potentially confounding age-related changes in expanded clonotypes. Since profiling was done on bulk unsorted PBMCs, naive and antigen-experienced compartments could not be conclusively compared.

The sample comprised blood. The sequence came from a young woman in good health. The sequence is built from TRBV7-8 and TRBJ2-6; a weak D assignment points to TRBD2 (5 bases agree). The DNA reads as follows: TGTGCCAGCAGCTTAGCGAGGGTTGGGGCCAACGTCCTGACTTTC. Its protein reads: CASSLARVGANVLTF.